This passage covers 21 T cell receptor beta chains from one sample sequenced in a study of technical replicates of blood from a handful of donors (TCRdb year 2017). Libraries were constructed by the immunoSEQ multiplex PCR assay. Entries here come from immuneACCESS through TCRdb and include only in-frame sequences with V and J called. Some clones fail to appear in such tables; in the studies checked, an unresolved V gene covers under half of the shortfall, and the cause of the remainder is unknown. The sample table lists tens of thousands of clones, roughly 91% of them with a count of one. The ten largest clones add up to more than 0.35% of the sample. The sequenced sample consisted of T cells isolated from PBMCs. Source of these receptors: a human donor in good health. Some clones in this sample may be carry-over from other donors' samples.

This clone was seen a single time. The J gene is TRBJ2-1, the V gene TRBV7-7; D unclear. This CDR3 is 17 amino acids long. Germline CDR1 and CDR2: SSHAT and FNYEAQ (reference sequence). V gave up 1 base and J gave up 6 bases, with 19 bases separating them. This CDR3 reads CASSLVLPIYHANEQFF. Here the CDR3 DNA reads TGTGCCAGCAGCTTAGTTCTGCCTATCTACCATGCCAATGAGCAGTTCTTC.

This chain links TRBV30 with TRBJ2-7; 12 bases match TRBD1. Losses at the gene ends were 1 base for V and 6 bases for J; bases not matched to a gene: 7. The CDR3 is 15 residues long. Germline loops: CDR1 GTSNPN, CDR2 SVGIG (reference sequence). The CDR3 loop reads CAWSAPGTGGSEQYF. Written as DNA, the CDR3 is TGTGCCTGGAGTGCCCCCGGGACAGGGGGCTCCGAGCAGTACTTC.

The chain carries TRBV5-1 and TRBJ2-2, with 7 bases fitting TRBD2. Per the germline V gene, CDR1 is SGHRS and CDR2 is YFSETQ. This CDR3 contains 16 residues. V dropped 0 bases and J dropped 0; count of bases not matched to a gene: 2. CDR3 sequence reads: CASSLGGGPNTGELFF. The CDR3 nucleotides are TGCGCCAGCAGCTTGGGCGGGGGTCCGAACACCGGGGAGCTGTTTTTT. Complete variable domain (other parts from reference TRBV5-1 and TRBJ2-2): KAGVTQTPRYLIKTRGQQVTLSCSPISGHRSVSWYQQTPGQGLQFLFEYFSETQRNKGNFPGRFSGRQFSNSRSEMNVSTLELGDSALYLCASSLGGGPNTGELFFGEGSRLTVL.

J is TRBJ1-5 and V is TRBV5-5; TRBD1 matches at 8 bases. Germline values: CDR1 SGHKS, CDR2 YYEKEE (reference sequence). The CDR3 sequence is 14 residues long. With 4 bases clipped from V and 4 bases from J, the junction kept 4 bases outside the gene matches. CDR3 DNA sequence: TGTGCCAGCAGCCAAGGACAGGGTAATCAGCCCCAGCATTTT. This sequence encodes CASSQGQGNQPQHF. The full variable domain, completed using reference TRBV5-5 and TRBJ1-5, is DAGVTQSPTHLIKTRGQQVTLRCSPISGHKSVSWYQQVLGQGPQFIFQYYEKEERGRGNFPDRFSARQFPNYSSELNVNALLLGDSALYLCASSQGQGNQPQHFGDGTRLSIL.

The chain joins TRBV29-1 to TRBJ1-5; 7 positions agree with TRBD1. The germline V gene encodes CDR1 SQVTM and CDR2 ANQGSEA. The CDR3 runs 14 residues. The trim removed 4 bases at V and 2 bases at J, leaving 5 bases unmatched. The CDR3 region has the DNA TGCAGCGTTGGAGGGGGCACGGGCAATCAGCCCCAGCATTTT. Its protein product is CSVGGGTGNQPQHF.

The rearrangement links TRBV28 to TRBJ1-2; 7 nucleotides align to TRBD1. CDR1 MDHEN and CDR2 SYDVKM come from the germline V gene. The CDR3 length is 11 residues. The junction had 1 base not matched to a gene; V was cut back by 10 bases and J by 2 bases. CDR3 DNA sequence: TGTGCCAACAGGGGCAACTATGGCTACACCTTC. Protein: CANRGNYGYTF.

This chain joins TRBV5-5 and TRBJ2-5, with D tentatively TRBD1 (5 bases). There are 12 residues in the CDR3. From germline, CDR1 is SGHKS and CDR2 YYEKEE (reference sequence). Trimming cost V 5 bases and J 4 bases, with 9 bases left between them. Here the CDR3 DNA reads TGTGCCAGCAGTGGACAAGGAGAGACCCAGTACTTC. Amino acid sequence: CASSGQGETQYF.

V usage is TRBV6-1 and J usage is TRBJ2-7, with 8 nucleotides matching TRBD1. J lost 3 bases, V lost 5 bases, and 9 bases had no gene match. CDR1 is MNHNS, CDR2 SASEGT, per germline. The CDR3 is made up of 15 amino acids. The DNA of the CDR3 is TGTGCCAGCAGTCTTGACAGGGGCCCACTCTACGAGCAGTACTTC. It codes for CASSLDRGPLYEQYF.

This rearrangement joins TRBV30 to TRBJ2-3; 8 bases line up with TRBD2. The V gene end was trimmed by 1 base and the J gene end by 12 bases; junction bases not matched to a gene: 6. Per germline, CDR1 GTSNPN and CDR2 SVGIG (reference sequence). The CDR3 loop spans 12 amino acids. The CDR3 DNA sequence: TGTGCCTGGAGTGGGGGGACTAGGGGACAGTATTTT. It yields the protein CAWSGGTRGQYF. The full variable domain, rest sourced from reference TRBV30 and TRBJ2-3, is SQTIHQWPATLVQPVGSPLSLECTVEGTSNPNLYWYRQAAGRGLQLLFYSVGIGQISSEVPQNLSASRPQDRQFILSSKKLLLSDSGFYLCAWSGGTRGQYFGPGTRLTVL.

The V and J genes are TRBV7-8 and TRBJ2-6; D is undetermined. The germline CDR1 and CDR2 sequences are SGHVS and FQNEAQ. Trimming removed 5 bases from V and 3 bases from J, with 8 bases in between. The CDR3 has 14 amino acids. The CDR3 sequence: CASSPTGGANVLTF. The CDR3 bases are TGTGCCAGCAGCCCCACGGGTGGGGCCAACGTCCTGACTTTC.

The chain combines TRBV5-4 with TRBJ2-3, with 8 positions matching TRBD2. The V segment lost 9 bases and the J segment 4 bases; nucleotides outside the gene matches: 13. Looked up from germline, CDR1 is SGHNT and CDR2 is YYREEE (reference sequence). The CDR3 has 15 amino acids. CDR3 sequence: CAIKKDGGAADTQYF. As DNA, the CDR3 is TGTGCCATAAAAAAAGACGGGGGGGCCGCAGATACGCAGTATTTT.

This clone was detected only once. This chain joins TRBV21-1 and TRBJ2-1; no check of the table's D call, TRBD2, against the DNA was made. TRBV21-1 is given as a pseudogene. The CDR3 covers 17 residues. CDR3 DNA: TGTGCCAGCAGCAAAACCCCGGTTCTCATCTCCTACAATGAGCAGTTCTTC. Amino acid sequence: CASSKTPVLISYNEQFF.

J is TRBJ2-7 and V is TRBV13; 8 positions match TRBD1. Losses at the gene ends were 0 bases for V and 2 bases for J; bases not matched to a gene: 6. This CDR3 has 16 amino acids. Germline CDR1 is PRHDT and CDR2 is FYEKMQ (reference sequence). This CDR3 is CASSLGQGDRTYEQYF. In DNA form, the CDR3 reads TGTGCCAGCAGCTTAGGACAGGGGGACAGAACCTACGAGCAGTACTTC.

This rearrangement joins TRBV2 to TRBJ2-7; 7 bases fit TRBD2. This CDR3 has 15 amino acids. Germline lookup yields CDR1 SNHLY and CDR2 FYNNEI. V shed 8 bases, J shed 3 bases, and the junction held 13 bases outside the gene matches. CDR3 protein: CASPRGRGASYEQYF. Written as DNA, the CDR3 is TGTGCCAGCCCTCGGGGGAGGGGCGCGAGCTACGAGCAGTACTTC.

The chain has TRBV13 and TRBJ2-1, with D uncertain. CDR3 length equals 11 residues. Per germline, CDR1 PRHDT and CDR2 FYEKMQ (reference sequence). Deletions cut 7 bases from V and 6 bases from J, with 7 bases between. The chain's CDR3 is CASTFFNEQFF. The CDR3 bases are TGTGCCAGCACCTTCTTCAATGAGCAGTTCTTC. Drawing the rest from reference TRBV13 and TRBJ2-1, the complete variable domain is AAGVIQSPRHLIKEKRETATLKCYPIPRHDTVYWYQQGPGQDPQFLISFYEKMQSDKGSIPDRFSAQQFSDYHSELNMSSLELGDSALYFCASTFFNEQFFGPGTRLTVL.

This chain links TRBV25-1 with TRBJ2-5, with TRBD2 identical over 13 bases. The V segment lost 2 bases and the J segment 3 bases; nucleotides outside the gene matches: 0. The CDR3 is 15 amino acids. CDR1 and CDR2 (germline): MGHDK, SYGVNS. For the CDR3, the DNA is TGTGCCAGCAGTGAAGGGACTAGCGGGAAAGAGACCCAGTACTTC. Translating gives CASSEGTSGKETQYF. Variable domain in full (rest from reference TRBV25-1 and TRBJ2-5): EADIYQTPRYLVIGTGKKITLECSQTMGHDKMYWYQQDPGMELHLIHYSYGVNSTEKGDLSSESTVSRIRTEHFPLTLESARPSHTSQYLCASSEGTSGKETQYFGPGTRLLVL.

V is TRBV5-1 and J is TRBJ2-2; 8 bases are a match to TRBD2. With V trimmed by 4 bases and J by 7 bases, 24 bases remained unmatched. The CDR3 consists of 20 residues. Germline CDR1 SGHRS, CDR2 YFSETQ. The CDR3 protein is CASSVPNITSGPPGGGELFF. Here the CDR3 DNA reads TGCGCCAGCAGCGTACCGAATATAACTAGCGGACCCCCCGGAGGCGGGGAGCTGTTTTTT.

The J gene is TRBJ1-5, the V gene TRBV2, with D tentatively TRBD1 (6 bases). The CDR3 length is 15 residues. Trimming stripped 4 bases from V and 1 base from J, with 11 bases between. The germline V gene encodes CDR1 SNHLY and CDR2 FYNNEI. The CDR3 sequence is CASSATDRSNQPQHF. In nucleotides, the CDR3 is TGTGCCAGCAGTGCAACGGACAGAAGCAATCAGCCCCAGCATTTT.

The chain couples TRBV5-4 to TRBJ2-5, with D unclear. CDR1 and CDR2 (germline): SGHNT, YYREEE (reference sequence). The V and J ends lost 0 bases and 1 base respectively, with 4 bases between them. This CDR3 contains 13 residues. The DNA for the CDR3 is TGTGCCAGCAGCTTGGTTAGCCAAGAGACCCAGTACTTC. This encodes CASSLVSQETQYF.

V gene TRBV5-3 combines with J gene TRBJ2-1; D is possibly TRBD2 (6 bases). TRBV5-3 is placed among ORFs of uncertain function. The length of the CDR3 is 15 residues. Trimming removed 4 bases from V and 5 bases from J, with 16 bases in between. In DNA, the CDR3 is TGTGCCAGAAGCGAACCGGGACTTTTCCACAATGAGCAGTTCTTC. Protein sequence: CARSEPGLFHNEQFF.

This CDR3 is CASSGTDRDLLNTIYF. The CDR3 DNA reads TGTGCCAGCAGCGGAACAGACAGGGATCTACTTAACACCATATATTTT. This chain joins TRBV9 and TRBJ1-3; TRBD1 matches at 7 bases. The CDR3 length is 16 residues. The V gene's germline CDR1 is SGDLS and CDR2 YYNGEE. Trimming took 3 bases from V and 7 from J; bases not matched to a gene: 13.